This T cell receptor (beta chain) was identified in a study of blood T cell repertoires in COVID-19. Turning to the study itself: COVID-19 samples from acute and convalescent phases originated in the United States, Italy and Spain. The cDNA or gDNA used as material had been derived from T cells, B-cell-depleted T cells, or PBMCs.

As handled by the study authors: Reference gene primers were amplified, and this amplification served to estimate nucleated cell counts. The method was immunoSEQ multiplex PCR; TCRdb's version includes in-frame clones alone and lacks a portion of them. Clone size and V and J calls were adopted from that table, with D and trimming inferred from the DNA. The profile shows roughly 400,000 clones, roughly 86% of them singletons. The V end was cut by 10 bases, the J end by 2 bases, with 18 bases between. This CDR3 is built from 14 residues. Germline CDR1 and CDR2: ENHRY and SYGVKD. Participant ages covered 18 to 89 years across 20 to 30 US areas.

The gene calls are TRBV10-3 and TRBJ2-7, with D possibly TRBD1 on 8 matching bases. The sample was PBMCs or T cells enriched from blood (not recorded which). The sequence was obtained from a middle-aged woman with acute COVID-19. The CDR3 spells CATQQGGAAYEQYF. Written as DNA, the CDR3 is TGTGCCACCCAACAGGGGGGGGCCGCCTACGAGCAGTACTTC.